One and the same sample provided the 2 T cell receptor beta chains below, sequenced in a study of T cell repertoires in cytomegalovirus infection. One entry per CDR3 protein results from TCRdb running MiXCR on the reads. Counted here are some 390,000 distinct CDR3 sequences, around 18% occurring once; the ten biggest clones make up roughly 9%. The sequenced sample consisted of PBMCs. These receptors were collected from a human donor in good health (CMV status not recorded). Some clones in this sample may be carry-over from other donors' samples.

This clonotype came up once. This sequence joins TRBV5-1 and TRBJ2-2; the match to TRBD2 covers 10 bases. V shed 0 bases and J 4 bases; nucleotides not matched to a gene: 6. The CDR3 sequence is 17 residues long. The germline gives CDR1 SGHRS, CDR2 YFSETQ. The CDR3 loop reads CASSLGTSGILTGELFF. CDR3 coding DNA: TGCGCCAGCAGCTTGGGGACTAGCGGAATTCTCACCGGGGAGCTGTTTTTT.

V usage is TRBV28 and J usage is TRBJ1-2; 7 bases line up with TRBD1. CDR3 length equals 14 residues. V was pared by 8 bases and J by 4 bases, with 10 bases of the junction left unmatched. Germline CDR1 MDHEN, CDR2 SYDVKM. The CDR3 protein is CASGRLGGGYGYTF. CDR3 sequence (DNA): TGTGCCAGCGGCCGATTAGGGGGCGGCTATGGCTACACCTTC.